Following are 26 T cell receptor beta chains from one sample sequenced in a study of CD8 T cells in ankylosing spondylitis. From the 5' RACE reads, TCRdb called clonotypes with MiXCR, one entry per CDR3 protein. Of hundreds of thousands of distinct CDR3 sequences detected, roughly a sixth appear once; the ten largest clones hold just over 1%. Antigen specificity for these receptors is unknown. Study observations and caveats: Typical of ankylosing spondylitis blood, it appeared, was a TCR beta motif of seven to nine highly homologous variants.

What was sequenced was blood, either unsorted or a sorted T cell fraction (not recorded which). These receptors were obtained from a male donor with ankylosing spondylitis.

The J gene is TRBJ1-5, the V gene TRBV6-1, with D possibly being TRBD1 (5 bases). The CDR3 spans 15 residues. CDR1 is MNHNS and CDR2 is SASEGT in the germline V gene. V was shortened by 1 base and J by 5 bases, with 12 bases between the two germline ends. The CDR3 coding sequence is TGTGCCAGCAGTGAAGTCGGACATCCCTATCAGCCCCAGCATTTT. Protein product: CASSEVGHPYQPQHF.

This clonotype was seen repeatedly, ten times or more. The chain combines TRBV4-1 with TRBJ2-1; the D is unclear. Deletions cut 1 base from V and 8 bases from J, with 21 bases between. Germline V gives CDR1 MGHRA, CDR2 YSYEKL. CDR3 size: 17 residues. The CDR3 coding sequence is TGCGCCAGCAGCCAAGCCTCTACTACGCCCTTTGTGGATGAGCAGTTCTTC. Amino acids: CASSQASTTPFVDEQFF.

Note on this clonotype: The junction shows a germline mismatch at one end, possibly a read error. The rearrangement links TRBV9 to TRBJ1-5, with D perhaps TRBD1 (5 bases). This CDR3 contains 15 residues. The germline gives CDR1 SGDLS, CDR2 YYNGEE. The CDR3 region is CASSLEGNSNQPRHF. The DNA for the CDR3 is TGTGCCAGCAGCCTAGAGGGGAACAGCAATCAGCCCCGGCATTTT.

This clonotype was seen a handful of times. The chain combines TRBV6-1 with TRBJ1-3, with unresolved D. Per germline, CDR1 MNHNS and CDR2 SASEGT. The CDR3 is made up of 16 amino acids. V dropped 4 bases and J dropped 0 bases, with 13 bases sitting between them. CDR3 amino acids: CASSADGLFSGNTIYF. The CDR3 nucleotides read TGTGCCAGCAGTGCGGACGGACTGTTCTCTGGAAACACCATATATTTT.

The chain is built from TRBV6-1 and TRBJ2-1, with D perhaps TRBD2 (7 bases). V shed 0 bases and J shed 8 bases, with 17 bases lying between them. The CDR3 consists of 16 residues. CDR1 MNHNS and CDR2 SASEGT come from the germline V gene. The CDR3 DNA reads as TGTGCCAGCAGTGAAGCTCGAGCGGGATGGGGGCATGAGCAGTTCTTC. Residues: CASSEARAGWGHEQFF.

The chain recombines TRBV4-2 with TRBJ1-4; no clear D gene. CDR3 length: 15 amino acids. The V end lost 1 base, the J end lost 3 bases, and 9 bases lay between the germline ends. Per the germline V gene, CDR1 is LGHNA and CDR2 is YNFKEQ. The CDR3 bases are TGTGCCAGCAGCCAAGCGTTTGCGGCTAATGAAAAACTGTTTTTT. It translates to CASSQAFAANEKLFF.

This clonotype occurred a few times. The V gene is TRBV12-3 or TRBV12-4, the J gene TRBJ2-5; 8 bases align to TRBD1. The J segment lost 2 bases and the V segment lost 6 bases, leaving 8 bases of the junction unmatched. CDR3 length equals 15 residues. The CDR3 nucleotides are TGTGCCAGCAGACTGGGACAGGCGACACAAGAGACCCAGTACTTC. This sequence encodes CASRLGQATQETQYF.

This clonotype was counted a few times. V gene TRBV6-2 or TRBV6-3 combines with J gene TRBJ2-2; 9 bases align to TRBD1. The V gene's germline CDR1 is MNHEY and CDR2 SVGEGT. Unmatched junction bases numbered 10, after V lost 7 bases and J lost 7 bases. CDR3 length: 15 amino acids. CDR3 sequence reads: CASTLYRGRNGELFF. CDR3 DNA: TGTGCCAGCACTTTATACAGGGGGCGGAACGGGGAGCTGTTTTTT.

This clonotype was seen repeatedly, ten times or more. The chain combines TRBV6-1 with TRBJ2-2, with TRBD1 matching 8 bases. Germline loops: CDR1 MNHNS, CDR2 SASEGT. CDR3 length: 15 amino acids. V gave up 6 bases and J gave up 2 bases; unmatched junction bases: 5. CDR3 sequence (DNA): TGTGCCAGCAGCAGGACAGGGTTTAACACCGGGGAGCTGTTTTTT. Translation gives CASSRTGFNTGELFF.

This chain links TRBV6-2 or TRBV6-3 with TRBJ2-7, with 8 positions matching TRBD1. CDR3 size: 14 residues. CDR1 is MNHEY, CDR2 SVGEGT, per germline. J gave up 3 bases and V 5 bases, and 6 bases lay outside the gene matches. Written as DNA, the CDR3 is TGTGCCAGCAGTCTCATACAGGGGGTCTACGAGCAGTACTTC. This translates into CASSLIQGVYEQYF.

The chain employs TRBV20-1 and TRBJ1-4; D might be TRBD1 (6 bases). The CDR3 contains 13 residues. The V end was cut by 4 bases, the J end by 4 bases, with 10 bases between. From germline, CDR1 is DFQATT and CDR2 SNEGSKA (reference sequence). CDR3 nucleotides: TGCAGTGCTACGGGGGGCTATAATGAAAAACTGTTTTTT. It encodes CSATGGYNEKLFF.

This clonotype was picked up many times. This sequence joins TRBV12-3 or TRBV12-4 and TRBJ2-3; a weak D match, TRBD1 (5 bases). The CDR3 loop spans 14 amino acids. V was clipped by 7 bases and J by 2 bases, with 13 bases between them. CDR3 in DNA: TGTGCCAGCAATCTAGATGGGGCCACAGATACGCAGTATTTT. This gives the protein CASNLDGATDTQYF.

V and J are TRBV28 and TRBJ1-1; D is ambiguous. The CDR3 is 12 amino acids. Germline V gives CDR1 MDHEN, CDR2 SYDVKM. This CDR3 reads CVVRGRDTEAFF. CDR3 DNA: TGTGTAGTGCGGGGTCGGGACACTGAAGCTTTCTTT.

The V gene is TRBV12-3 or TRBV12-4, the J gene TRBJ1-1, with TRBD1 matching over 8 bases. J was trimmed by 1 base and V by 5 bases; bases with no gene match: 6. The CDR3 consists of 15 residues. CDR3 nucleotides: TGTGCCAGCAGTGCTGGACAGGGAGGGAACACTGAAGCTTTCTTT. The encoded protein is CASSAGQGGNTEAFF.

This clonotype was observed at least ten times. The V and J genes are TRBV29-1 and TRBJ2-7, with 10 positions matching TRBD1. CDR1 is SQVTM and CDR2 is ANQGSEA in the germline V gene. Trimming took 5 bases from V and 3 from J; bases not matched to a gene: 4. The CDR3 is made up of 13 amino acids. Written as DNA, the CDR3 is TGCAGCGTTTCCGGGACAGGGGTCTACGAGCAGTACTTC. Translated: CSVSGTGVYEQYF.

This chain links TRBV20-1 with TRBJ1-5, with D tentatively TRBD1 (5 bases). From germline, CDR1 is DFQATT and CDR2 SNEGSKA (reference sequence). The CDR3 consists of 15 residues. V was shortened by 0 bases and J by 2 bases, with 11 bases between the two germline ends. CDR3 coding DNA: TGCAGTGCTAGAGATCGAAGGGGCCGCAATCAGCCCCAGCATTTT. Translated: CSARDRRGRNQPQHF.

This clonotype appeared a few times. V is TRBV27 and J is TRBJ2-2, with 8 bases lining up with TRBD1. V gave up 2 bases and J gave up 6 bases; unmatched junction bases: 11. CDR3 size: 17 residues. The germline CDR1 and CDR2 sequences are MNHEY and SMNVEV (reference sequence). CDR3 coding DNA: TGTGCCAGCAGTTTAAGAGGACAGGGTGGTACGGCCGGGGAGCTGTTTTTT. Encoded protein: CASSLRGQGGTAGELFF.

This clonotype has a handful of counts. In nucleotides, the CDR3 is TGCGCCAGCAGCTTGGCCGGGCCAGCTAATTCACCCCTCCACTTT. It codes for CASSLAGPANSPLHF. The V call is TRBV5-1, the J call TRBJ1-6; no firm D call. The CDR3 has 15 amino acids. CDR1 and CDR2 (germline): SGHRS, YFSETQ. The V end was cut by 0 bases, the J end by 6 bases, with 10 bases between.

This chain connects TRBV11-2 to TRBJ2-1; D tentatively reads TRBD1 or TRBD2 (5 bases each). Trimming pared 4 bases from V and 10 bases from J, leaving 11 bases between. Germline CDR1 and CDR2: SGHAT and FQNNGV. CDR3 length: 12 amino acids. CDR3 protein: CASSYPGREQFF. CDR3 DNA: TGTGCCAGCAGCTACCCGGGGCGAGAGCAGTTCTTC.

This clonotype has just a few counts. The J gene is TRBJ1-4, the V gene TRBV4-2, with D uncertain. V was pared by 0 bases and J by 0 bases, with 11 bases between. The CDR3 totals 17 residues. Per the germline V gene, CDR1 is LGHNA and CDR2 is YNFKEQ. CDR3 in DNA: TGTGCCAGCAGCCAAGATACCCTAACTCCAACTAATGAAAAACTGTTTTTT. This translates into CASSQDTLTPTNEKLFF.

This clonotype showed up just a few times. The genes are TRBV7-8 and TRBJ1-1; a weak D match, TRBD1 (5 bases). V lost 4 bases to trimming and J lost 2 bases, with 11 bases between them. CDR3 length: 14 residues. Germline V lookup: CDR1 SGHVS, CDR2 FQNEAQ. CDR3 bases: TGTGCCAGCAGCTCATCCCGGACAAACACTGAAGCTTTCTTT. It specifies CASSSSRTNTEAFF.

This clonotype turned up a few times. V is TRBV20-1 and J is TRBJ2-7, with D possibly called TRBD1 or TRBD2 (5 bases each). The length of the CDR3 is 12 residues. V lost 6 bases and J 0 bases, leaving 9 bases between the germline ends. The germline V gene has CDR1 DFQATT and CDR2 SNEGSKA (reference sequence). This CDR3 reads CSARDGSYEQYF. CDR3 DNA: TGCAGTGCAAGGGACGGCTCCTACGAGCAGTACTTC.

The gene calls are TRBV25-1 and TRBJ2-7, with D maybe TRBD2 (5 bases). The ends were cut back, 8 bases at V and 5 bases at J, with 10 bases in the middle. Per germline, CDR1 MGHDK and CDR2 SYGVNS. The CDR3 runs 11 residues. The CDR3 coding sequence is TGTGCCAGCGTCGGGGTTCACGAGCAGTACTTC. It specifies CASVGVHEQYF.

This clonotype was seen ten or more times. The chain couples TRBV20-1 to TRBJ2-5; D unresolved. Trimming pared 2 bases from V and 4 bases from J, leaving 8 bases between. In germline, CDR1 is DFQATT, CDR2 SNEGSKA (reference sequence). This CDR3 comprises 12 residues. CDR3 protein: CSARSLGETQYF. In DNA, the CDR3 is TGCAGTGCTAGATCCTTAGGAGAGACCCAGTACTTC.

This chain uses TRBV20-1 with TRBJ2-5; D possibly uses TRBD1 or TRBD2 (5 bases each). CDR1 is DFQATT, CDR2 SNEGSKA, per germline (reference sequence). The CDR3 contains 13 residues. The V end was cut by 3 bases, the J end by 1 base, with 9 bases between. CDR3 sequence (DNA): TGCAGTGCTAGGTGGGGGATCCAAGAGACCCAGTACTTC. It translates to CSARWGIQETQYF.

The V call is TRBV3-1, the J call TRBJ1-6; 9 bases map to TRBD1. The V segment lost 5 bases and the J segment 9 bases; nucleotides outside the gene matches: 11. Germline V lookup: CDR1 LGHDT, CDR2 YNNKEL (reference sequence). This CDR3 is 16 amino acids long. CDR3 sequence (DNA): TGTGCCAGCAGCTTCCTTCCGGGACAGGGAGGTTCACCCCTCCACTTT. Amino acid sequence: CASSFLPGQGGSPLHF.